The rows below give T cell receptor beta chains drawn from one sample of a study of read filtering for tumor transcriptome and immune sequencing. One entry per CDR3 protein, called by TCRdb with MiXCR from the reads. The data show about 24,000 distinct CDR3 sequences, 22% seen once. Sequencing was carried out using a population of CD138-negative cells sorted from bone marrow. The source is a donor at least 40 years old with multiple myeloma. Both conserved end residues are part of each CDR3. D genes are given only for firm matches. Size is omitted from some rows. Given values are once, few, many or a class for expanded clones.

j_call d_call cdr3_length clone_size v_call cdr3_nt cdr3_aa
TRBJ2-6 . 15 many TRBV7-6 TGTGCCAGCAGCTTGGTGGGAGGCGGGGCCAACGTCCTGACTTTC CASSLVGGGANVLTF
TRBJ2-1 . 16 . TRBV3-1 TGTGCCAGCAGCCTCTCGGCGGGGTTTATGAGGAATGAGCAGTTCTTC CASSLSAGFMRNEQFF
TRBJ1-1 . 11 . TRBV29-1 TGCAGCGTTGATGGAAGCAGGGAGGCTTTCTTT CSVDGSREAFF
TRBJ2-3 . 12 many TRBV7-9 TGTGCCAGCAGCACTAGCACAGATACGCAGTATTTT CASSTSTDTQYF
TRBJ1-1 TRBD1 14 many TRBV4-1 TGCGCCAGCAGGCAACCGGGACAGGGGCCGGAAGCTTTCTTT CASRQPGQGPEAFF
TRBJ2-1 TRBD2 16 many TRBV12-3/TRBV12-4 TGTGCCAGCAGTTTTGGGACTAGCGGCGTAAGTAATGAGCAGTTCTTC CASSFGTSGVSNEQFF
TRBJ2-1 . 16 . TRBV5-1 TGCGCCAGCAGCACAAGGACCGGAGAGGCCGACAATGAGCAGTTCTTC CASSTRTGEADNEQFF
TRBJ2-1 TRBD2 14 . TRBV12-3/TRBV12-4 TGTGCCAGCGAGCGGGGGGCCTCCTACAATGAGCAGTTCTTC CASERGASYNEQFF
TRBJ2-7 TRBD1 12 . TRBV20-1 TGCAGTGGATTGGACAGGAACTACGAGCAGTACTTC CSGLDRNYEQYF
TRBJ2-2 TRBD2 15 many TRBV7-3 TGTGCCAGCAGCTCCCGACTAGCGGGAGCCGGGGAGCTGTTTTTT CASSSRLAGAGELFF
TRBJ1-4 TRBD1 14 many TRBV5-1 TGCGCCAGCAGCCCGGACAGGGAGAATGAAAAACTGTTTTTT CASSPDRENEKLFF
TRBJ2-3 . 14 many TRBV7-2 TGTGCCAGCAGCTTAGGCGCCCTCCCAGATACGCAGTATTTT CASSLGALPDTQYF
TRBJ1-5 . 14 many TRBV7-9 TGTGCCAGCAGCTTCTCCGGTAGCAATCAGCCCCAGCATTTT CASSFSGSNQPQHF
TRBJ2-5 . 13 many TRBV7-9 TGTGCCAGCAGCAGGGGACAAGGCGAGACCCAGTACTTC CASSRGQGETQYF
TRBJ2-1 . 11 many TRBV2 TGTGCCAGCAGCAACAGGTACGAGCAGTTCTTC CASSNRYEQFF
TRBJ2-4 TRBD1 17 many TRBV6-1 TGTGCCAGCAGTGTATCCGGGACAGGGGGCCCCAAAAACATTCAGTACTTC CASSVSGTGGPKNIQYF
TRBJ2-5 . 16 . TRBV6-1 TGTGCCAGCAGTGGGAGACTAGTTGTCTCGGGAGAGACCCAGTACTTC CASSGRLVVSGETQYF
TRBJ2-1 . 14 many TRBV29-1 TGCAGCGTTGGAGCTCTCGTGGGGATGAGTGAGCAGTTCTTC CSVGALVGMSEQFF